This T cell receptor beta chain was sequenced for a study of blood T cell repertoires in COVID-19. Looking at the study overall: COVID-19 samples from acute and convalescent phases originated in the United States, Italy and Spain. In each case, the material was cDNA or gDNA derived from T cells, B-cell-depleted T cells, or PBMCs.

Followed over time, Seattle patients had been enrolled while infection was active. Generated by immunoSEQ multiplex PCR, the TCRdb table keeps only in-frame clones and is missing some. The sample records about 480,000 clones, about 89% being singletons. CDR1 and CDR2 from the germline V gene are MNHEY and SMNVEV (reference sequence). Trimming took off 8 bases at V and 7 bases at J, with 12 bases between the two ends. The CDR3 sequence is 12 residues long. The V gene is TRBV27, the J gene TRBJ1-5; D call uncertain. The clonotype originates from a woman in her fifties or sixties with COVID-19, enrolled during active disease. Sequenced material: peripheral blood. CDR3 sequence: CASSRRGQPQHF. The CDR3 region has the DNA TGTGCCAGCTCCAGGCGGGGACAGCCCCAGCATTTT.